This record covers a single TCR beta chain. The antigen is not known. This sample stems from a study of T cells after posttransplantation cyclophosphamide. The study, taken as a whole, reports: Blood and skin or GI T cell repertoires showed limited TRB overlap.

Germline CDR1 is KGHSH and CDR2 is LQKENI. Trimming shortened V by 5 bases and J by 5 bases, and 7 bases separated the two germline ends. The CDR3 spans 11 residues. Generated by immunoSEQ multiplex PCR, the TCRdb table keeps only in-frame clones and is missing some. Among 10,000 to 15,000 clones, about four fifths were seen once, and the ten largest hold roughly 0.83%. The rearrangement links TRBV18 to TRBJ2-7; D is undetermined. This sequence originates from a man in his fifties in good health, CMV-negative, and a related stem cell transplant donor. The source material was memory CD4+ T cells sorted from PBMCs. The CDR3 region has the DNA TGTGCCAGCTCAAATCGGGACGAGCAGTACTTC. Translating gives CASSNRDEQYF.